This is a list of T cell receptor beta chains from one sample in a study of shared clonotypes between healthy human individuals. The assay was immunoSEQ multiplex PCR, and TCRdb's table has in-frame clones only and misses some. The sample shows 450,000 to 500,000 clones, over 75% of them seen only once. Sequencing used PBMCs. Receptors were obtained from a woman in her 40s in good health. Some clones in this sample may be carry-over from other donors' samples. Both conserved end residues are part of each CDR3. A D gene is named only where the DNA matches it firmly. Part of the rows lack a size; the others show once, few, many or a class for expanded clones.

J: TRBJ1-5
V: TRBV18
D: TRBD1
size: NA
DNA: TGTGCCAGCTCAATGGGACAGGGGAATCAGCCCCAGCATTTT
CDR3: CASSMGQGNQPQHF

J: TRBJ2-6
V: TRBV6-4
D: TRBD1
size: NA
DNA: TGTGCCAGCAGTGACTCAGGGGGCGCTGGGGCCAACGTCCTGACTTTC
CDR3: CASSDSGGAGANVLTF

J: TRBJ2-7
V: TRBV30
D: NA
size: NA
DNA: TGTGCCTGGTCAGGGGTTACCTACGAGCAGTACTTC
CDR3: CAWSGVTYEQYF

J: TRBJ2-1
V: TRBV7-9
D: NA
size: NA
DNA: TGTGCCAGCAGCTTAGTGTCGGCCTTGGCGGTCAATGAGCAGTTCTTC
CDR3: CASSLVSALAVNEQFF

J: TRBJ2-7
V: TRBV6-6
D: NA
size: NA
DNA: TGTGCCAGCAGTTACTCGGCCGGGACCTACGAGCAGTACTTC
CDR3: CASSYSAGTYEQYF

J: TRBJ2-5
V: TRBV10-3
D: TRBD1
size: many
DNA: TGTGCCATCAGGGACAGGGGACAAGAGACCCAGTACTTC
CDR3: CAIRDRGQETQYF

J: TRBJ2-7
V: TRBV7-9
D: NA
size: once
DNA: TGTGCCAGCAGCTTAGGGGTCCACGACAGCCAGCAGTACTTC
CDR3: CASSLGVHDSQQYF

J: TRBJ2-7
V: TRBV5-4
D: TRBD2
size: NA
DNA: TGTGCCAGCAGCCCCGGGACTAGCGAAGCCTACGAGCAGTACTTC
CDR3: CASSPGTSEAYEQYF

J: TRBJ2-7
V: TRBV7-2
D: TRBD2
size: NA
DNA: TGTGCCAGCAGCTTAAGGGGACTACCCACGATCGAGCAGTACTTC
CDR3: CASSLRGLPTIEQYF

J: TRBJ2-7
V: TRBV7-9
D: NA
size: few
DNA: TGTGCCAGCAGCTCCACTCGGACGGGATCCTACGAGCAGTACTTC
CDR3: CASSSTRTGSYEQYF

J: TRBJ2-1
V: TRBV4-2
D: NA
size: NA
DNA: TGTGCCAGCAGCCAAGTGGGAAGGGCGGGGAGCTCCTACAATGAGCAGTTCTTC
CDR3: CASSQVGRAGSSYNEQFF

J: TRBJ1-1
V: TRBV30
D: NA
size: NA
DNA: TGTGCCCTCTCCACTCGAGGTACTGAAGCTTTCTTT
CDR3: CALSTRGTEAFF

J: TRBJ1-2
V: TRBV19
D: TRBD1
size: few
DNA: TGTGCCAGTAGCAAAGGGACAGGGTTTATGCCTGGCTACACCTTC
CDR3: CASSKGTGFMPGYTF

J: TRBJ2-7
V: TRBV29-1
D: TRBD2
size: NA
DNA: TGCAGCGTTGAGGGTCTAGCGGCAAACTACGAGCAGTACTTC
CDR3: CSVEGLAANYEQYF

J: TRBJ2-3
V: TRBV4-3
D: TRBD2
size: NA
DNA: TGCGCCAGCAGCCAAGGTGCTAGCGGGAGGGATACGCAGTATTTT
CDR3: CASSQGASGRDTQYF

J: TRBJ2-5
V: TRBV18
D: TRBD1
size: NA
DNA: TGTGCCAGCTCGCAGACAGGGGCCCAAGAGACCCAGTACTTC
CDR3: CASSQTGAQETQYF

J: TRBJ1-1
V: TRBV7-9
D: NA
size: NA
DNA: TGTGCCAGTGGCTTAACTAGGGATGGGGCGGCTGAAGCTTTCTTT
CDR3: CASGLTRDGAAEAFF

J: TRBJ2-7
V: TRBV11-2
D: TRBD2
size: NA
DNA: TGTGCCAGCAGCTTTCAGCGGGACGAAGGTTACGAGCAGTACTTC
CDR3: CASSFQRDEGYEQYF

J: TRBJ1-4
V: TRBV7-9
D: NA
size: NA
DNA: TGTGCCAGCAGCTTCCCCCCTCGGGCGGGGGCGGGAGAAAAACTGTTTTTT
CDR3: CASSFPPRAGAGEKLFF

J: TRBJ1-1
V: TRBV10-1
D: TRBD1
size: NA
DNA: TGCGCCAGCAGTGAATCCGGGACAGCTAACACTGAAGCTTTCTTT
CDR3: CASSESGTANTEAFF

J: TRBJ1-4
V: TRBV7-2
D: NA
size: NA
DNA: TGTGCCAGCAGCTTAACGACAGAGTCTAATGAAAAACTGTTTTTT
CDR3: CASSLTTESNEKLFF

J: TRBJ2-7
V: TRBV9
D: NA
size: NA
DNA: TGTGCCAGCAGCCTGAGTGGAGACTCTACACAATACGAGCAGTACTTC
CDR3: CASSLSGDSTQYEQYF

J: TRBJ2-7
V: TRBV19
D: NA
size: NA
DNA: TGTGCCAGTAGTATAGGATTTCGGGCCAAGAAGGGTTACGAGCAGTACTTC
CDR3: CASSIGFRAKKGYEQYF

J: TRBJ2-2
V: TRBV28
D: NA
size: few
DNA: TGTGCCAGCAGTACCCCTAGGGAGCTGTTTTTT
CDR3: CASSTPRELFF

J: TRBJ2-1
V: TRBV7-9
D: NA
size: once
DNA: TGTGCCAGCAGCCGGCGGCAAGCCGGCAATGAGCAGTTCTTC
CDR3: CASSRRQAGNEQFF

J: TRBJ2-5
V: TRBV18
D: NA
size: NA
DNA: TGTGCCAGCTCACTAGACAGCCAAGAGACCCAGTACTTC
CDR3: CASSLDSQETQYF

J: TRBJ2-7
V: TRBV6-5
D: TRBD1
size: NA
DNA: TGTGCCAGCAGCGATAGGGACAGGTCCTCCTACGAGCAGTACTTC
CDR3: CASSDRDRSSYEQYF